This T cell receptor (beta chain) was captured by sequencing in a study of blood T cell repertoires in COVID-19. The CDR3 covers 14 residues. V dropped 5 bases and J dropped 4 bases, with 16 bases sitting between them. CDR1 is SQVTM, CDR2 ANQGSEA, per germline. Seattle cases were enrolled at active infection and followed longitudinally. Using immunoSEQ multiplex PCR, the repertoire was profiled, and TCRdb retains in-frame clones only, with some absent. Of approximately 50,000 clones in the sample, around 81% were seen once. The sequence came from a woman of 80 years or more with COVID-19, enrolled during active disease. The sequenced sample consisted of peripheral blood. The chain combines TRBV29-1 with TRBJ2-3; a weak D match, TRBD1 (6 bases). The CDR3 spells CSVSRGVQADTQYF. The DNA of the CDR3 is TGCAGCGTTTCCAGGGGCGTCCAGGCAGATACGCAGTATTTT.